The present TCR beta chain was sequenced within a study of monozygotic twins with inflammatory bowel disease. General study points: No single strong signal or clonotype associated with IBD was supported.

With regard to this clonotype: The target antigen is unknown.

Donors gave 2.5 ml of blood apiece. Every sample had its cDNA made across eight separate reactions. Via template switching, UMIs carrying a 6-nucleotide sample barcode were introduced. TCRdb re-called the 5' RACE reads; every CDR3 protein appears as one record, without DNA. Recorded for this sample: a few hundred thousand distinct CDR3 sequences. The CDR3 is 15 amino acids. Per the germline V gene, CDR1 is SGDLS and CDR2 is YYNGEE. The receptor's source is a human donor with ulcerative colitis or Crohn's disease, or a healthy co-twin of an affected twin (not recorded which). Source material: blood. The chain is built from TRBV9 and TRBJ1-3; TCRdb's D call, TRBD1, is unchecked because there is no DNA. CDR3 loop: CASSPGAGSGNTIYF.